The 18 T cell receptor beta chains presented below share a single source sample, sequenced in a study of shared clonotypes between healthy human individuals. Clones were read by immunoSEQ multiplex PCR, and TCRdb kept only the in-frame ones, dropping some. This sample has hundreds of thousands of clones, with less than 85% found just once. The specimen was memory CD4+ T cells sorted from blood. The subset is: CD45RA-negative fraction. The receptors stem from a woman in her 30s in good health.

This chain joins TRBV6-1 and TRBJ2-7; 7 bases match TRBD2. Germline loops: CDR1 MNHNS, CDR2 SASEGT. The V segment lost 3 bases and the J segment 6 bases; nucleotides outside the gene matches: 5. The CDR3 has 13 amino acids. The CDR3 loop reads CASSEGGFVEQYF. The CDR3 nucleotides are TGTGCCAGCAGTGAGGGAGGGTTTGTCGAGCAGTACTTC.

The chain couples TRBV9 to TRBJ1-3; 8 positions match TRBD1. CDR1 is SGDLS, CDR2 YYNGEE, per germline. This CDR3 has 15 amino acids. V lost 0 bases, J lost 4 bases, and 3 bases stayed unmatched. The CDR3 DNA sequence: TGTGCCAGCAGCGTAGGGCGGACAGGGGGAAACACCATATATTTT. It encodes CASSVGRTGGNTIYF.

The V gene is TRBV20-1, the J gene TRBJ2-3; D is ambiguous. Trimming pared 7 bases from V and 8 bases from J, leaving 7 bases between. Germline V CDR1 and CDR2: DFQATT, SNEGSKA (reference sequence). The CDR3 contains 9 residues. The CDR3 DNA reads as TGCAGTGTGGGATCTACGCAGTATTTT. Protein: CSVGSTQYF.

The rearrangement uses TRBV28 and TRBJ2-5; no definite D call. Per germline, CDR1 MDHEN and CDR2 SYDVKM. The V gene lost 5 bases and the J gene lost 5 bases, with 12 bases spanning the gap. CDR3 length: 13 amino acids. The CDR3 bases are TGTGCCAGCAGTGGATGGCGCGGCGAGACCCAGTACTTC. It codes for CASSGWRGETQYF.

This clone has only one observation. The V and J genes are TRBV29-1 and TRBJ2-1; 9 nucleotides align to TRBD2. V lost 6 bases and J lost 4; bases outside the gene matches: 7. The germline gives CDR1 SQVTM, CDR2 ANQGSEA. This CDR3 contains 14 residues. As DNA, the CDR3 is TGCAGCGTCGCCTTAGCGGGAGCTTACAATGAGCAGTTCTTC. It codes for CSVALAGAYNEQFF.

Note on this clone: This specimen includes other DNA sequences encoding the same CDR3. This chain joins TRBV2 and TRBJ1-4; 9 bases are shared with TRBD1. The CDR3 runs to 14 residues. Germline CDR1 SNHLY, CDR2 FYNNEI. V trimming: 5 bases; J trimming: 5 bases; junction bases outside the gene matches: 3. DNA for the CDR3: TGTGCCAGCAGTCTACAGGGGGCAAATGAAAAACTGTTTTTT. It yields the protein CASSLQGANEKLFF.

The rearrangement links TRBV9 to TRBJ2-1; tentative D call: TRBD2 (6 bases). Deletions cut 0 bases from V and 7 bases from J, with 14 bases between. Germline CDR1 reads SGDLS; CDR2 reads YYNGEE. This CDR3 comprises 15 residues. CDR3 sequence reads: CASSVETRSSNEQFF. As DNA, the CDR3 is TGTGCCAGCAGCGTAGAGACTAGATCTTCGAATGAGCAGTTCTTC.

This clone was picked up many times. The chain joins TRBV6-4 to TRBJ2-7; D is tentatively TRBD1 or TRBD2 (6 bases each). The CDR3 consists of 15 residues. Trimming pared 8 bases from V and 2 bases from J, leaving 19 bases between. CDR1 and CDR2 (germline): MRHNA, SNTAGT. The CDR3 region has the DNA TGTGCCAGCCACCAATGGGGGGACAACCCCTACGAGCAGTACTTC. Amino acids: CASHQWGDNPYEQYF.

This clone was detected only once. The rearrangement uses TRBV5-1 and TRBJ2-3; 12 positions match TRBD2. This CDR3 has 20 amino acids. With 1 base clipped from V and 0 bases from J, the junction kept 12 bases outside the gene matches. CDR1 and CDR2 from the germline V gene are SGHRS and YFSETQ. CDR3 DNA: TGCGCCAGCAGCTTGTTCGGGACGAGGACTAGCGGGACTAGCACAGATACGCAGTATTTT. Its protein product is CASSLFGTRTSGTSTDTQYF.

The sample holds many counts of this clone. This specimen includes other DNA sequences encoding the same CDR3. The chain uses TRBV11-2 and TRBJ2-5, with D perhaps matching TRBD2 (6 bases). Trimming shortened V by 5 bases and J by 5 bases, and 12 bases separated the two germline ends. The CDR3 extends over 13 amino acids. Looked up from germline, CDR1 is SGHAT and CDR2 is FQNNGV. CDR3 in amino acids: CASSPGGGETQYF. CDR3 coding DNA: TGTGCCAGCAGCCCGGGTGGAGGGGAGACCCAGTACTTC.

This clone has just a few counts. V gene TRBV27 combines with J gene TRBJ2-1; D is ambiguous. V shed 3 bases and J shed 6 bases, with 21 bases lying between them. The CDR3 covers 17 residues. Germline V lookup: CDR1 MNHEY, CDR2 SMNVEV (reference sequence). The chain's CDR3 is CASSFTQALSGRNEQFF. As DNA, the CDR3 is TGTGCCAGCAGTTTTACCCAGGCCCTATCCGGACGCAATGAGCAGTTCTTC.

The J gene is TRBJ1-1, the V gene TRBV19; maybe TRBD1 (6 bases). Trimming left V 11 bases short and J 5 bases short, with 21 bases between. Germline loops: CDR1 LNHDA, CDR2 SQIVND (reference sequence). This CDR3 has 14 residues. CDR3 in amino acids: CASQGTAGGTEAFF. The CDR3 nucleotides read TGTGCCTCGCAGGGGACCGCGGGGGGGACTGAAGCTTTCTTT.

For this clone: A much larger clone lies a single base off, so this may be a read error. The chain carries TRBV7-3 and TRBJ1-1, with D unresolved. CDR3 length: 13 amino acids. Germline assignment: CDR1 SGHTA and CDR2 FQGTGA. V dropped 0 bases and J dropped 0 bases, with 2 bases sitting between them. The CDR3 here is CASSLTVNTEAFF. As DNA, the CDR3 is TGTGCCAGCAGCTTAACGGTGAACACTGAAGCTTTCTTT.

The chain joins TRBV19 to TRBJ1-5; the D is unclear. Germline loops: CDR1 LNHDA, CDR2 SQIVND (reference sequence). With 3 bases removed from V and 4 bases from J, the gap between germline ends came to 10 bases. The CDR3 contains 14 residues. The CDR3, as DNA: TGTGCCAGTAGTATCCAGACCAAAAATCAGCCCCAGCATTTT. The encoded protein is CASSIQTKNQPQHF.

The genes are TRBV9 and TRBJ2-3; 9 positions match TRBD2. Germline trimming cut 0 bases from V and 6 bases from J; bases unmatched to any gene: 8. The V gene's germline CDR1 is SGDLS and CDR2 YYNGEE. This CDR3 has 16 amino acids. Written as DNA, the CDR3 is TGTGCCAGCAGCGTAGGTCTAGCGGGGTCCAGGGATACGCAGTATTTT. It translates to CASSVGLAGSRDTQYF. The variable domain in full, completed from reference TRBV9 and TRBJ2-3, reads DSGVTQTPKHLITATGQRVTLRCSPRSGDLSVYWYQQSLDQGLQFLIQYYNGEERAKGNILERFSAQQFPDLHSELNLSSLELGDSALYFCASSVGLAGSRDTQYFGPGTRLTVL.

This chain links TRBV7-2 with TRBJ2-2; no firm D call. V dropped 7 bases and J dropped 0 bases, with 15 bases sitting between them. The CDR3 loop spans 16 amino acids. Germline values: CDR1 SGHTA, CDR2 FQGNSA. The DNA for the CDR3 is TGTGCCAGCAAATCTGACTGGGCCGCGAACACCGGGGAGCTGTTTTTT. This sequence encodes CASKSDWAANTGELFF.

The chain joins TRBV21-1 to TRBJ1-1. TRBV21-1 is a known pseudogene. CDR3 size: 15 residues. CDR3 bases: TGTGCCAGCAGCACTAGACAGCAGCGGAGCACTGAAGCTTTCTTT. Translation gives CASSTRQQRSTEAFF.

The chain couples TRBV11-2 to TRBJ1-1; a weak D match, TRBD1 (5 bases). This CDR3 has 15 residues. CDR1 SGHAT and CDR2 FQNNGV come from the germline V gene. The V end lost 1 base, the J end lost 3 bases, and 12 bases lay between the germline ends. CDR3 nucleotide sequence: TGTGCCAGCAGCTTAGCGGGGCTCCCTTACACTGAAGCTTTCTTT. Translated, it gives CASSLAGLPYTEAFF.